This T cell receptor (beta chain) appears in the sequencing data of a study of T-cell reconstitution after alpha-beta-depleted transplantation in children. This clonotype has a count of ten or more. Preparation of the TCRbeta library involved a method that used unique molecular identifiers. TCRdb redid the calling of the PCR reads with MiXCR, one entry per CDR3 protein. The table includes about 230,000 distinct CDR3 sequences, more than 7.5% detected once. V was trimmed by 0 bases and J by 6 bases, leaving 7 bases between them. Germline V gives CDR1 SGHRS, CDR2 YFSETQ. The length of the CDR3 is 13 residues.

The chain carries TRBV5-1 and TRBJ2-1; tentatively, D is TRBD1 or TRBD2 (6 bases each). This TCR was sampled from a human donor who donated a stem cell graft to a child with SCID. Sequenced material: PBMCs from the stem cell graft donor, taken from the stem cell graft. CDR3 region: CASSLEGGNEQFF. DNA of the CDR3: TGCGCCAGCAGCTTGGAGGGGGGCAATGAGCAGTTCTTC.